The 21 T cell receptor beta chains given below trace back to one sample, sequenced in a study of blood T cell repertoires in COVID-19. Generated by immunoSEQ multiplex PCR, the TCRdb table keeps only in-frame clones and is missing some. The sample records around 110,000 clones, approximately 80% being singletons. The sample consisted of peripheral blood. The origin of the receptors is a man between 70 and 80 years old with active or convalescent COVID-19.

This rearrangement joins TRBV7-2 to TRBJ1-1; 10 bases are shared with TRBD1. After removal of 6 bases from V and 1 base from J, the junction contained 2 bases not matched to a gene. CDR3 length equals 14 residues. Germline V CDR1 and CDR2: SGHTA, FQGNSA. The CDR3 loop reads CASSRQGANTEAFF. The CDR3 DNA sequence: TGTGCCAGCAGTCGACAGGGGGCGAACACTGAAGCTTTCTTT.

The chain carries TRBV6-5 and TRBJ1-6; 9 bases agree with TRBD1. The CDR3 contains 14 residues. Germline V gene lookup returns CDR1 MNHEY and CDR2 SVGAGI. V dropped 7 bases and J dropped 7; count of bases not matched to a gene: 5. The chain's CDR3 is CASIGTGMNSPLHF. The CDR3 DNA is TGTGCCAGCATCGGGACAGGGATGAATTCACCCCTCCACTTT.

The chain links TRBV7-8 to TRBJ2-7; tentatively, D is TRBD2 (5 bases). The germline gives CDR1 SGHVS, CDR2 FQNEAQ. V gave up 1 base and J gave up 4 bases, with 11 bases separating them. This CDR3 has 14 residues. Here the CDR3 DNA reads TGTGCCAGCAGCTTAGGGCTAGCCCTATACGAGCAGTACTTC. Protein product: CASSLGLALYEQYF.

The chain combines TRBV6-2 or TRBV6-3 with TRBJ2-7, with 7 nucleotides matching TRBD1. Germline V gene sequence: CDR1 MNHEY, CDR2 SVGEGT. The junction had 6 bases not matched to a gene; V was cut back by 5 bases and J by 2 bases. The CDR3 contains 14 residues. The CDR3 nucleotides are TGTGCCAGCAGTCACGGACAGGCTCCCTACGAGCAGTACTTC. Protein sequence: CASSHGQAPYEQYF.

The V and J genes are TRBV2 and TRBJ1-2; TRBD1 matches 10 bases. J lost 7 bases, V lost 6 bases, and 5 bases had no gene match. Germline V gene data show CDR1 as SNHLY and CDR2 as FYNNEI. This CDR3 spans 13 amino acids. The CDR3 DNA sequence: TGTGCCAGCAGGCCGGGACAGGGGCTTGGCTACACCTTC. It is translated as CASRPGQGLGYTF.

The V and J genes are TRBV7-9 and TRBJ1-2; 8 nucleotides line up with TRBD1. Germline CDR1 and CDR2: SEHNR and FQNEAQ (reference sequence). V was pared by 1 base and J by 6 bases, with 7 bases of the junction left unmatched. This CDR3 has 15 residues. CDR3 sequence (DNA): TGTGCCAGCAGCTTAGACGGGACAGGACACGATGGCTACACCTTC. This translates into CASSLDGTGHDGYTF.

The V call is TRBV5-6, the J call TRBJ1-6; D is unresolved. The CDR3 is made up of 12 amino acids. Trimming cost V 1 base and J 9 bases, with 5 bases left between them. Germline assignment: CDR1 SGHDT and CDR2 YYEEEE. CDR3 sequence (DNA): TGTGCCAGCAGCTTGTCTACTTCACCCCTCCACTTT. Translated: CASSLSTSPLHF.

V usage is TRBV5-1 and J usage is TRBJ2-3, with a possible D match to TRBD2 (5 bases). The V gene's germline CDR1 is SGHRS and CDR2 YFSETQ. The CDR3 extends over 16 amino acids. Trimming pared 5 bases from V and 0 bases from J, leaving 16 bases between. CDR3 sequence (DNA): TGCGCCAGCAGGGGTGGATCGAGCGGAAGCACAGATACGCAGTATTTT. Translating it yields CASRGGSSGSTDTQYF.

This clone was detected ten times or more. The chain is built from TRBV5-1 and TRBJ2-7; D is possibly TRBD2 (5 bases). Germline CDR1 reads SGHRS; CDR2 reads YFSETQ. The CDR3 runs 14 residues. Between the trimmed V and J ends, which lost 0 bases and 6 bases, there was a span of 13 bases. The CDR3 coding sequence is TGCGCCAGCAGCTTGGGAGCAGGAGGTGGCGAGCAGTACTTC. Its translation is CASSLGAGGGEQYF.

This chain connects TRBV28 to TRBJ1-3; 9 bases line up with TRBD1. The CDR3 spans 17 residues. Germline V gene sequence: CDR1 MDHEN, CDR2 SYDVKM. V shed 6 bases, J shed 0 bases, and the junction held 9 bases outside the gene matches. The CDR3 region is CASSRNDRGNSGNTIYF. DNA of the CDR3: TGTGCCAGCAGCCGCAACGACAGGGGGAACTCTGGAAACACCATATATTTT.

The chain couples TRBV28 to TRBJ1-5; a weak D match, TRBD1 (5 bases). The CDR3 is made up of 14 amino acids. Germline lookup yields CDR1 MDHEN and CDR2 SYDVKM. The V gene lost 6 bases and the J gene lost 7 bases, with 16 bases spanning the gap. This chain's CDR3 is CASRWGGGQQPQHF. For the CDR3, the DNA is TGTGCCAGCAGATGGGGGGGTGGGCAGCAGCCCCAGCATTTT.

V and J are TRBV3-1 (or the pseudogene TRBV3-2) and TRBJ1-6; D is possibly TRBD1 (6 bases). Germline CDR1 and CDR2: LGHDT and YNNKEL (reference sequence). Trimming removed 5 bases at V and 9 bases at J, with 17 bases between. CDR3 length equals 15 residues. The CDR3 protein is CASSSTGRLRSPLHF. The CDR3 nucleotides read TGTGCCAGCAGCTCAACAGGGCGGTTGCGTTCACCCCTCCACTTT.

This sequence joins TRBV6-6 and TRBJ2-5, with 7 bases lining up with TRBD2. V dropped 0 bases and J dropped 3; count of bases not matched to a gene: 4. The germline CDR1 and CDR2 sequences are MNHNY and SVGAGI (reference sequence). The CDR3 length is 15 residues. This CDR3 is CASSYSRLAEETQYF. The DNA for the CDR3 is TGTGCCAGCAGTTACTCGAGGCTAGCGGAAGAGACCCAGTACTTC.

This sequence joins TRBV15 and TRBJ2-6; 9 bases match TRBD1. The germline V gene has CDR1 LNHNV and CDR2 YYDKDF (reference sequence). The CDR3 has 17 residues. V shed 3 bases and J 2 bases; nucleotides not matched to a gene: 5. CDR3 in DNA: TGTGCCACCAGCAGGGGACAGGGTCGGGCTGGGGCCAACGTCCTGACTTTC. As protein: CATSRGQGRAGANVLTF.

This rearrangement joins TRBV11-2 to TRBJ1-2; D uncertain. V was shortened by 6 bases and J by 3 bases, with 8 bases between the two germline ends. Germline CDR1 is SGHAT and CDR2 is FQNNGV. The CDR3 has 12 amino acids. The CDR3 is CASSPGDYGYTF. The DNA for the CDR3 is TGTGCCAGCAGTCCGGGAGACTATGGCTACACCTTC. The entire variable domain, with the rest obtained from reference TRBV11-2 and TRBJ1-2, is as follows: EAGVAQSPRYKIIEKRQSVAFWCNPISGHATLYWYQQILGQGPKLLIQFQNNGVVDDSQLPKDRFSAERLKGVDSTLKIQPAKLEDSAVYLCASSPGDYGYTFGSGTRLTVV.

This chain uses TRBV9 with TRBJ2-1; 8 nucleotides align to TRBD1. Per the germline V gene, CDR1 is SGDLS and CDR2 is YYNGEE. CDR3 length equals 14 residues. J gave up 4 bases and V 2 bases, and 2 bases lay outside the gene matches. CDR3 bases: TGTGCCAGCAGCGTCGGGACAGGATACAATGAGCAGTTCTTC. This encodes CASSVGTGYNEQFF.

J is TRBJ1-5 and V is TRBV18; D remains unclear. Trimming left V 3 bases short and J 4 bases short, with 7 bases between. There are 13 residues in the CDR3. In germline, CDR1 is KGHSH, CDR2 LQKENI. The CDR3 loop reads CASSPEGNQPQHF. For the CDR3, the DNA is TGTGCCAGCTCACCGGAGGGTAATCAGCCCCAGCATTTT.

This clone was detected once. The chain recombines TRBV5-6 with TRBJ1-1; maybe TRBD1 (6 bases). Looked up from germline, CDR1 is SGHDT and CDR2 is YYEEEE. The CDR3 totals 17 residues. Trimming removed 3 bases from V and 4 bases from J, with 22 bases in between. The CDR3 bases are TGTGCCAGCAGCTCCCTTCTGTACAGGGAAGGGAGCACTGAAGCTTTCTTT. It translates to CASSSLLYREGSTEAFF.

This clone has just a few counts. DNA of the CDR3: TGCGCCAGCAGCCAATCCCCCGGGACAGGGGGCCGAGAACTGTTTTTT. The encoded protein is CASSQSPGTGGRELFF. This sequence joins TRBV4-3 and TRBJ1-4, with 12 bases lining up with TRBD1. The junction had 10 bases not matched to a gene; V was cut back by 2 bases and J by 12 bases. The germline CDR1 and CDR2 sequences are LGHNA and YSLEER. The CDR3 has 16 residues.

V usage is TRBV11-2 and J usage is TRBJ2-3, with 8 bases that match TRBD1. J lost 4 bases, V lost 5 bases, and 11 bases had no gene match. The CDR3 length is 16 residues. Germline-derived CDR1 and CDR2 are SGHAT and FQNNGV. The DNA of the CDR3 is TGTGCCAGCAGCACTGGACAGGGCCTTGTAGCAGATACGCAGTATTTT. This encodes CASSTGQGLVADTQYF.

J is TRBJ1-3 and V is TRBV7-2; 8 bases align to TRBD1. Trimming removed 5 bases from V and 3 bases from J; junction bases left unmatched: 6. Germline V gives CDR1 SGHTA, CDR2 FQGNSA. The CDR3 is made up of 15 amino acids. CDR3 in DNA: TGTGCCAGCAGCAAAGGGGGGACAGGTGGAAACACCATATATTTT. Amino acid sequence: CASSKGGTGGNTIYF. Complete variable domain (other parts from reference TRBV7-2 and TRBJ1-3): GAGVSQSPSNKVTEKGKDVELRCDPISGHTALYWYRQSLGQGLEFLIYFQGNSAPDKSGLPSDRFSAERTGGSVSTLTIQRTQQEDSAVYLCASSKGGTGGNTIYFGEGSWLTVV.